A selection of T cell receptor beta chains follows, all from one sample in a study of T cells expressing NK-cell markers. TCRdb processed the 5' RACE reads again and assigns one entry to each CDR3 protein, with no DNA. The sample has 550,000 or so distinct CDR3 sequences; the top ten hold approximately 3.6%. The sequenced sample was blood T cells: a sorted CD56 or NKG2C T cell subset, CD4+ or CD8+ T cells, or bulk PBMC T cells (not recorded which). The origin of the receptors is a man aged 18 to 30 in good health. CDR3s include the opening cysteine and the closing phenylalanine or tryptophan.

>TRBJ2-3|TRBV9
CASSVATYGGDTQYF
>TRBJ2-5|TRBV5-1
CASSLGRRQQETQYF
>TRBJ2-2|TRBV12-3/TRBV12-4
CASSPSGPGFRELFF
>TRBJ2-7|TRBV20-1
CSAKAGVSYEQYF
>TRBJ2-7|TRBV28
CASSFPRDRGGYEQYF
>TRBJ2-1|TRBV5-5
CASTLLAGDLAGEQFF
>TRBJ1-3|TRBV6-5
CASINSGNTIYF
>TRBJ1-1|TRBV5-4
CASSFGAKNTEAFF
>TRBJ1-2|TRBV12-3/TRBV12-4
CASSLFMAAFTYGYTF
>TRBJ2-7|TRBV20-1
CSARGPSGGPYEQYF
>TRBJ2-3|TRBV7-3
CASSLTLASGRSTQYF
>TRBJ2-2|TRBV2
CASSEKEGGELFF
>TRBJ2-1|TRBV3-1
CASSQELTGRGFF
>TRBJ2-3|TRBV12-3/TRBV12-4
CASSFDPPGADTQYF
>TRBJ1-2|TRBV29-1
CSVSSGGGANYGYTF
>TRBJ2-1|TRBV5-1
CASSETGGGYNEQFF
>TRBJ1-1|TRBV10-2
CASNGQGWGTEAFF